This TCR beta chain stems from a study of blood T cells in healthy people across ages. Using a J-beta primer mix together with a sample-barcoded 5' primer, a second PCR was run for about 7 to 12 cycles. MiXCR, run by TCRdb on the 5' RACE reads, gives a single entry per CDR3 protein. The sample yields under 1,100,000 distinct CDR3 sequences, under 30% seen once. The germline V gene encodes CDR1 SGHTA and CDR2 FQGNSA. The CDR3 has 14 residues. Collection of 8.5 to 10 milliliters of peripheral blood was performed for each donor. Study-level findings and limits: Diversity of TCR beta correlated strongly with naive T cell percentage.

This clonotype was observed a handful of times. Its antigen is currently unknown. These data also featured in a second study, about T cells of mothers and their children. That work contributes: Second-PCR amplification with M1S added sample barcodes and 2-4 random nucleotides. Related mother-child pairs showed slightly higher but non-significant overlap than unrelated pairs.

The V gene is TRBV7-2, the J gene TRBJ2-5; D is unresolved. The J call is uncertain, as TRBJ2-7 better fits the DNA end. This TCR was sampled from a girl aged 2-9 years in good health. The sequenced sample consisted of blood. The CDR3: CASSLAGSRDEQYF. CDR3 bases: TGTGCCAGCAGCTTAGCGGGTTCTCGGGACGAGCAGTACTTC.